This TCR beta chain originates from a study of blood T cells in healthy people across ages. This clonotype was seen a few times. Together with a sample-barcoded 5' primer, a J-beta primer mix was included in a second PCR lasting about 6 to 11 cycles. MiXCR, applied by TCRdb to the 5' RACE reads, yields one record per CDR3 protein. The table includes 1.5 million to 2 million distinct CDR3 sequences, roughly 32% detected once. The CDR3 spans 16 residues. Trimming shortened V by 0 bases and J by 3 bases, and 14 bases separated the two germline ends. The sequence was collected from a woman aged 25 to 39 in good health. The sequenced material came from blood. The V call is TRBV12-3 or TRBV12-4, the J call TRBJ1-2; D is possibly TRBD1 (5 bases). CDR3 sequence: CASSLALGRDHYGYTF. CDR3 nucleotide sequence: TGTGCCAGCAGTTTAGCTTTGGGCAGGGATCACTATGGCTACACCTTC.